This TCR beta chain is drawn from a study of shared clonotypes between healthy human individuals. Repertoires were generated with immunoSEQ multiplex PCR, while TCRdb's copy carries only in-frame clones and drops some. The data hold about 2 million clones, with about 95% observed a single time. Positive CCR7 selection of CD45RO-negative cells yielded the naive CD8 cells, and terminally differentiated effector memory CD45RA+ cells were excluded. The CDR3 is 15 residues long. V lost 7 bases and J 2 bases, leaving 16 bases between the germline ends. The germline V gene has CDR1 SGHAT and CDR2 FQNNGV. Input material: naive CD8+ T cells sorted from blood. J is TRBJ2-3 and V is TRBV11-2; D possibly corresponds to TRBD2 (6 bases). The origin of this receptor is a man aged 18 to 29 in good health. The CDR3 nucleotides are TGTGCCAGCAATAATATGGCGGGACCCACAGATACGCAGTATTTT. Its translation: CASNNMAGPTDTQYF.